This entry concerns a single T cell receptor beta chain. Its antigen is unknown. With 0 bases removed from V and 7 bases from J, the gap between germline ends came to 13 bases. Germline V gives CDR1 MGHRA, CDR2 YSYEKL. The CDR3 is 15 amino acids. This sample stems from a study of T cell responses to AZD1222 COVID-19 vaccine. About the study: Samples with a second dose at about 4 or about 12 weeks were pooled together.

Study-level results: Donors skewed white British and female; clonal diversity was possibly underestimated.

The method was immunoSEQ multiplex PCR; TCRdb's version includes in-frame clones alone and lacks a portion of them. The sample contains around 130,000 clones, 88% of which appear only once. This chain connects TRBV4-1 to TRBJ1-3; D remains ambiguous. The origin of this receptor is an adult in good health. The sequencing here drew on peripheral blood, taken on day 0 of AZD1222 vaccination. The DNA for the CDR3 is TGCGCCAGCAGCCAAGAGAACGGGGTTGTGAACACCATATATTTT. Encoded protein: CASSQENGVVNTIYF.